The entry below describes one TCR beta chain. Its antigen is as yet unknown. This sample is drawn from a study of cytomegalovirus exposure and HLA in healthy donors. At the level of the study: Within the Caucasian-associated ancestry cluster were 81% of the approximately 400 genotyped donors. Regarding the study as a whole: For presence/absence analyses, sequencing depth was assumed to be roughly uniform across donors.

V shed 0 bases, J shed 3 bases, and the junction held 5 bases outside the gene matches. The CDR3 totals 16 residues. CDR1 is LGHNA and CDR2 is YNFKEQ in the germline V gene. A multiplex PCR was run with 60 Vbeta primers and 13 Jbeta primers. Per the original methods: A follow-up analysis tallied about 88 million unique TCR beta chains, some 9.9 million shared. Clones were sequenced by immunoSEQ multiplex PCR, and TCRdb holds only the in-frame ones, with some missing. That table gives V, J and clone size, and the DNA gave D and trimming. The sample totals tens of thousands of clones. Sequenced sample: PBMCs. The receptor was derived from a man aged 50-59 years in good health and CMV-seropositive. The genes are TRBV4-2 and TRBJ1-1, with 9 positions matching TRBD1. CDR3 in DNA: TGTGCCAGCAGCCAAGATCCGACAGGGGGAGACACTGAAGCTTTCTTT. This encodes CASSQDPTGGDTEAFF.